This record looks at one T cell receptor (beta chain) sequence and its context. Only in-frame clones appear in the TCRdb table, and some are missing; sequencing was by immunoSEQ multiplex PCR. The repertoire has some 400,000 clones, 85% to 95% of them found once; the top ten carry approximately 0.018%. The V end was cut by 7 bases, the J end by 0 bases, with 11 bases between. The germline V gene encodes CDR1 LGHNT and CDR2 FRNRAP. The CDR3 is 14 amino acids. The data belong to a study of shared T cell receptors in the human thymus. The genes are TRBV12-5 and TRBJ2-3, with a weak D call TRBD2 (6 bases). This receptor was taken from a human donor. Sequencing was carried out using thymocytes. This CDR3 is CASAVAGSTDTQYF. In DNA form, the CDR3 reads TGTGCTAGTGCCGTTGCGGGAAGCACAGATACGCAGTATTTT.